Listed below are T cell receptor beta chains from one sample, sequenced in a study of CD8 T cells in ankylosing spondylitis. TCRdb fed the 5' RACE reads into MiXCR, producing one record per CDR3 protein. The data contain roughly 260,000 distinct CDR3 sequences, 20% of them singletons. The sequenced material came from blood, either unsorted or a sorted T cell fraction (not recorded which). The receptors stem from a male donor with ankylosing spondylitis or in good health (not recorded which). CDR3s include the opening cysteine and the closing phenylalanine or tryptophan. The D gene is left open where the match is weak. Expanded clones are given a class, and other clones once, few, many or no size at all.

V gene	D gene	clone size	J gene	CDR3 protein	CDR3 DNA
TRBV10-3	NA	NA	TRBJ1-2	CAISDSGISNYGYTF	TGTGCCATCAGTGATTCAGGAATTTCTAACTATGGCTACACCTTC
TRBV20-1	TRBD1	NA	TRBJ2-3	CSARGTGRTDTQYF	TGCAGTGCTAGGGGGACAGGGAGGACAGATACGCAGTATTTT
TRBV6-1	NA	few	TRBJ1-6	CASSEQGHYNSPLHF	TGTGCCAGCAGCGAACAGGGCCACTATAATTCACCCCTCCACTTT
TRBV12-3/TRBV12-4	TRBD2	NA	TRBJ2-2	CASSLTTSSGELFF	TGTGCCAGCAGTCTAACGACTAGCTCCGGGGAGCTGTTTTTT
TRBV4-2	NA	NA	TRBJ2-2	CASGQETVTGELFF	TGTGCCAGCGGCCAAGAGACAGTGACCGGGGAGCTGTTTTTT
TRBV10-3	TRBD1	NA	TRBJ2-5	CAIAGKPGQQETQYF	TGTGCCATCGCCGGGAAACCGGGACAGCAAGAGACCCAGTACTTC
TRBV12-3/TRBV12-4	TRBD2	many	TRBJ2-5	CASSWTSGGLETQYF	TGTGCCAGCAGCTGGACTAGCGGGGGGTTAGAGACCCAGTACTTC
TRBV20-1	TRBD1	many	TRBJ1-4	CSARDWTGQKLFF	TGCAGTGCTAGAGATTGGACAGGTCAAAAACTGTTTTTT
TRBV5-1	TRBD1	NA	TRBJ1-1	CASSTKQGVGNTEAFF	TGCGCCAGCAGCACGAAACAGGGGGTTGGGAACACTGAAGCTTTCTTT
TRBV19	NA	few	TRBJ1-1	CASSINTGPHTEAFF	TGTGCCAGTAGTATCAACACCGGCCCCCACACTGAAGCTTTCTTT
TRBV19	NA	NA	TRBJ2-3	CASRRAGVSTQLGSTDTQYF	TGTGCCAGTAGACGGGCAGGGGTATCTACTCAACTAGGAAGCACAGATACGCAGTATTTT
TRBV4-1	NA	NA	TRBJ1-1	CASSREVYTEAFF	TGCGCCAGCAGTCGCGAGGTGTACACTGAAGCTTTCTTT
TRBV27	TRBD1	NA	TRBJ2-1	CASSILSGGSYNEQFF	TGTGCCAGCTCGATTTTGTCAGGGGGCAGTTACAATGAGCAGTTCTTC
TRBV10-3	TRBD2	few	TRBJ2-2	CAINTSGGTGELFF	TGTGCCATCAATACTAGCGGGGGCACCGGGGAGCTGTTTTTT